These 23 T cell receptor beta chains share one sample of origin, sequenced in a study of vaccination effects on CD4 cells after COVID-19. Sequencing was performed with immunoSEQ multiplex PCR; in TCRdb, only in-frame clones are kept and a portion is missing. The repertoire holds some 50,000 clones, with over 50% as singletons. Scientists isolated CD4+ T cells after a roughly 10-day culture period ended. For these receptors, no antigen is known. This specimen was CD4+ T cells from PBMCs cultured without peptide, taken before COVID-19 vaccination. These receptors all stem from a human donor who received a COVID-19 vaccine.

This sequence joins TRBV5-8 and TRBJ2-7; the D is unclear. Germline V CDR1 and CDR2: SGHTS, YDEGEE. V gave up 0 bases and J gave up 3 bases, with 10 bases separating them. The CDR3 is 14 amino acids. The CDR3 loop reads CASSLGSRLYEQYF. The CDR3 DNA is TGTGCCAGCAGCTTGGGCAGCCGCCTCTACGAGCAGTACTTC.

This clone was recorded a few times. The chain is built from TRBV7-2 and TRBJ1-3, with a possible D match to TRBD1 (6 bases). The V gene's germline CDR1 is SGHTA and CDR2 FQGNSA. The CDR3 runs to 15 residues. The germline V and J ends were trimmed by 3 bases and 8 bases, with 17 bases remaining between them. CDR3 sequence: CASSFSTGIVDTIYF. The CDR3 DNA follows: TGTGCCAGCAGCTTTAGCACAGGGATCGTAGACACCATATATTTT.

The chain recombines TRBV11-3 with TRBJ2-1, with D perhaps TRBD1 or TRBD2 (5 bases each). Germline V gives CDR1 SGHNT, CDR2 YENEEA. The CDR3 runs to 16 residues. V was cut by 5 bases and J by 6 bases, with 20 bases left in between. The CDR3 sequence is CASSLGQGRSGNEQFF. The CDR3 DNA reads as TGTGCCAGCAGCCTAGGTCAGGGACGAAGCGGCAATGAGCAGTTCTTC.

The chain recombines TRBV5-1 with TRBJ2-2; no clear D. This CDR3 contains 13 residues. The V end lost 6 bases, the J end lost 3 bases, and 9 bases lay between the germline ends. Germline CDR1 and CDR2: SGHRS and YFSETQ. The CDR3 loop is CASTLTDTGELFF. DNA for the CDR3: TGCGCCAGCACCCTGACGGACACCGGGGAGCTGTTTTTT.

CDR3 loop: CASSLGPSSYNEQFF. The CDR3 DNA is TGTGCCAGCAGCTTGGGTCCAAGCTCCTACAATGAGCAGTTCTTC. The gene calls are TRBV7-2 and TRBJ2-1; D gene uncertain. Trimming removed 3 bases from V and 0 bases from J, with 9 bases in between. Germline CDR1 is SGHTA and CDR2 is FQGNSA. The CDR3 has 15 amino acids.

The V and J genes are TRBV6-5 and TRBJ1-1, with TRBD1 identical over 11 bases. This CDR3 comprises 14 residues. CDR1 is MNHEY and CDR2 is SVGAGI in the germline V gene. Trimming took 6 bases from V and 3 from J; bases not matched to a gene: 3. The CDR3 spells CASRDRGRYTEAFF. CDR3 nucleotides: TGTGCCAGCAGGGACAGGGGGCGTTACACTGAAGCTTTCTTT.

The rearrangement uses TRBV5-1 and TRBJ2-2, with 9 bases fitting TRBD2. V gave up 4 bases and J gave up 7 bases; unmatched junction bases: 17. The CDR3 loop spans 18 amino acids. Germline V gene sequence: CDR1 SGHRS, CDR2 YFSETQ. CDR3 sequence (DNA): TGCGCCAGCAGCCTACGGCCCCTCGCGGGAGGGCCCGGCGGGGAGCTGTTTTTT. This translates into CASSLRPLAGGPGGELFF.

With respect to this clone: Relative to the germline gene, one junction end is altered; a read error may explain this. The chain recombines TRBV6-5 with TRBJ2-5; D is unclear. The CDR3 has 11 amino acids. Per the germline V gene, CDR1 is MNHEY and CDR2 is SVGAGI. CDR3 DNA: TGTGCCAGCAGTGACTCAGAGACCCAGTACTTC. Protein: CASSDSETQYF.

This clone was detected only once. The chain employs TRBV4-2 and TRBJ1-1, with no clear D. This CDR3 contains 16 residues. CDR1 is LGHNA and CDR2 is YNFKEQ in the germline V gene. Trimming shortened V by 0 bases and J by 2 bases, and 13 bases separated the two germline ends. In nucleotides, the CDR3 is TGTGCCAGCAGCCAAGATTCAGCGGAAGGCAACACTGAAGCTTTCTTT. This encodes CASSQDSAEGNTEAFF.

This clone was seen only once. The J gene is TRBJ2-3, the V gene TRBV7-2, with 9 bases identical to TRBD2. V trimming: 6 bases; J trimming: 2 bases; junction bases outside the gene matches: 6. The CDR3 covers 15 residues. Per the germline V gene, CDR1 is SGHTA and CDR2 is FQGNSA. DNA of the CDR3: TGTGCCAGCAGGTATAGCGGGGGTTACACAGATACGCAGTATTTT. It codes for CASRYSGGYTDTQYF.

The genes are TRBV7-2 and TRBJ2-7, with TRBD2 matching over 10 bases. This CDR3 has 16 amino acids. V was pared by 4 bases and J by 6 bases, with 12 bases of the junction left unmatched. Germline-derived CDR1 and CDR2 are SGHTA and FQGNSA. The CDR3 DNA reads TGTGCCAGCAGCTCAATGGGGCTAGCGGGGGCCCTCGAGCAGTACTTC. Its protein product is CASSSMGLAGALEQYF.

The chain links TRBV6-5 to TRBJ2-1; no clear D. The CDR3 sequence is 13 residues long. V lost 7 bases to trimming and J lost 7 bases, with 14 bases between them. CDR1 is MNHEY, CDR2 SVGAGI, per germline. This CDR3 reads CASMGILKNEQFF. Written as DNA, the CDR3 is TGTGCCAGCATGGGGATCCTTAAGAATGAGCAGTTCTTC.

This clone was seen once. The chain employs TRBV2 and TRBJ1-1; D perhaps matches TRBD1 (5 bases). The germline V gene has CDR1 SNHLY and CDR2 FYNNEI. Trimming took off 4 bases at V and 1 base at J, with 13 bases between the two ends. The CDR3 spans 15 residues. CDR3 protein: CASSVTRGRNTEAFF. The DNA for the CDR3 is TGTGCCAGCAGTGTTACGAGGGGACGGAACACTGAAGCTTTCTTT.

This chain uses TRBV29-1 with TRBJ2-6, with D unresolved. The germline gives CDR1 SQVTM, CDR2 ANQGSEA. The CDR3 extends over 12 amino acids. Trimming stripped 6 bases from V and 4 bases from J, with 7 bases between. CDR3 amino acids: CSVASGANVLTF. CDR3 DNA: TGCAGCGTAGCCTCAGGGGCCAACGTCCTGACTTTC.

The chain has TRBV7-2 and TRBJ1-6; D possibly corresponds to TRBD1 (5 bases). The V gene's germline CDR1 is SGHTA and CDR2 FQGNSA. Deletions cut 1 base from V and 6 bases from J, with 16 bases between. The CDR3 runs 17 residues. CDR3 DNA: TGTGCCAGCAGCTTAGTATGGTCCGGGGCAGCTAATTCACCCCTCCACTTT. Its protein is CASSLVWSGAANSPLHF.

The chain carries TRBV25-1 and TRBJ1-2; perhaps TRBD1 as D (5 bases). Trimming pared 3 bases from V and 6 bases from J, leaving 14 bases between. CDR3 size: 14 residues. Per germline, CDR1 MGHDK and CDR2 SYGVNS. The CDR3 DNA follows: TGTGCCAGCAGTGATGGGACCGGGAGGGATGGCTACACCTTC. It yields the protein CASSDGTGRDGYTF.

The V and J genes are TRBV5-8 and TRBJ1-6; 7 nucleotides line up with TRBD1. The CDR3 loop spans 15 amino acids. Germline V gene data show CDR1 as SGHTS and CDR2 as YDEGEE. The J segment lost 6 bases and the V segment lost 2 bases, leaving 5 bases of the junction unmatched. The CDR3 DNA reads TGTGCCAGCAGCTTCAGGGGGACAGTTAATTCACCCCTCCACTTT. It yields the protein CASSFRGTVNSPLHF.

V gene TRBV12-3 or TRBV12-4 combines with J gene TRBJ2-6; D gene uncertain. V was shortened by 7 bases and J by 1 base, with 2 bases between the two germline ends. The length of the CDR3 is 12 residues. For the CDR3, the DNA is TGTGCCAGCACGTCTGGGGCCAACGTCCTGACTTTC. Its protein is CASTSGANVLTF.

The CDR3: CASSLGTQWTEAFF. The CDR3 DNA reads TGTGCCAGCAGCTTAGGGACTCAGTGGACTGAAGCTTTCTTT. The J gene is TRBJ1-1, the V gene TRBV7-8; no definite D call. Trimming left V 1 base short and J 5 bases short, with 11 bases between. The CDR3 is 14 amino acids. Germline V gene lookup returns CDR1 SGHVS and CDR2 FQNEAQ. Full variable domain (missing parts from reference TRBV7-8 and TRBJ1-1): GAGVSQSPRYKVAKRGQDVALRCDPISGHVSLFWYQQALGQGPEFLTYFQNEAQLDKSGLPSDRFFAERPEGSVSTLKIQRTQQEDSAVYLCASSLGTQWTEAFFGQGTRLTVV.

In its sample, this clone was seen once. The chain recombines TRBV2 with TRBJ2-1; 13 positions agree with TRBD2. After removal of 6 bases from V and 15 bases from J, the junction contained 8 bases not matched to a gene. The length of the CDR3 is 13 residues. The germline V gene encodes CDR1 SNHLY and CDR2 FYNNEI. The CDR3 DNA reads as TGTGCCAGCAGCGGAACTAGCGGGGGGGCCCCGTTCTTC. As protein: CASSGTSGGAPFF. The variable domain in full, with the rest retrieved from reference TRBV2 and TRBJ2-1, is EPEVTQTPSHQVTQMGQEVILRCVPISNHLYFYWYRQILGQKVEFLVSFYNNEISEKSEIFDDQFSVERPDGSNFTLKIRSTKLEDSAMYFCASSGTSGGAPFFGPGTRLTVL.

This chain connects TRBV9 to TRBJ1-4; D is ambiguous. Trimming shortened V by 0 bases and J by 4 bases, and 10 bases separated the two germline ends. Looked up from germline, CDR1 is SGDLS and CDR2 is YYNGEE. There are 15 residues in the CDR3. The CDR3 DNA is TGTGCCAGCAGCGTAGGTGTACAGAATAATGAAAAACTGTTTTTT. This codes for CASSVGVQNNEKLFF. Supplemented by reference TRBV9 and TRBJ1-4, the full variable domain reads DSGVTQTPKHLITATGQRVTLRCSPRSGDLSVYWYQQSLDQGLQFLIQYYNGEERAKGNILERFSAQQFPDLHSELNLSSLELGDSALYFCASSVGVQNNEKLFFGSGTQLSVL.

This rearrangement joins TRBV9 to TRBJ1-1; D remains ambiguous. In germline, CDR1 is SGDLS, CDR2 YYNGEE. Trimming removed 4 bases at V and 4 bases at J, with 8 bases between. The CDR3 has 12 amino acids. CDR3 sequence: CASSTRGTEAFF. The CDR3 DNA reads TGTGCCAGCAGCACCCGGGGCACTGAAGCTTTCTTT.

In DNA form, the CDR3 reads TGTGCCAGCAGCAAAGGGGTGTTCTCACCCCTCCACTTT. Encoded protein: CASSKGVFSPLHF. The chain has TRBV6-5 and TRBJ1-6, with D perhaps TRBD1 (5 bases). Trimming left V 6 bases short and J 10 bases short, with 13 bases between. The germline CDR1 and CDR2 sequences are MNHEY and SVGAGI. This CDR3 has 13 amino acids.